This T cell receptor (beta chain) was observed in a study of blood T cell repertoires in COVID-19. About the study: COVID-19 samples, acute and convalescent, were from the United States, Italy and Spain. The analysed material was cDNA or gDNA that came from T cells, B-cell-depleted T cells, or PBMCs.

This clone was picked up one time. The CDR3 spans 15 residues. The ends lost 2 bases at V and 4 bases at J; junction bases unmatched: 8. Looked up from germline, CDR1 is MDHEN and CDR2 is SYDVKM. Only in-frame clones appear in the TCRdb table, and some are missing; sequencing was by immunoSEQ multiplex PCR. The sample comprises some 78,000 clones, approximately 86% of which are singletons, and approximately 4.4% rests with the top ten. This clonotype originated in a man aged 50 or older with active or convalescent COVID-19. V gene TRBV28 combines with J gene TRBJ2-7; 7 bases line up with TRBD1. Sequenced: peripheral blood. The CDR3 nucleotides read TGTGCCAGCAGTTTAGACAGGGCAAGTATGTACGAGCAGTACTTC. This encodes CASSLDRASMYEQYF.